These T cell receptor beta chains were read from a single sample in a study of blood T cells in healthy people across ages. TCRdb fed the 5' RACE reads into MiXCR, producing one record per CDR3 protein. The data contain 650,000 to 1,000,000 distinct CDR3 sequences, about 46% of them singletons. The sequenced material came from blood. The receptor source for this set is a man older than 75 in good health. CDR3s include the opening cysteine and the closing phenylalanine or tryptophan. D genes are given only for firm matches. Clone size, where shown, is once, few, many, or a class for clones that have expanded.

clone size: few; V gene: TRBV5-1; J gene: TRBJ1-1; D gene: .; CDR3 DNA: TGCGCCAGCAGCCCTCGACTGGCCAACACTGAAGCTTTCTTT; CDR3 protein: CASSPRLANTEAFF
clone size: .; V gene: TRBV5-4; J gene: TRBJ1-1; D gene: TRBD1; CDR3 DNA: TGTGCCAGCAGCCCAGGGGGTGGCTTCCAGAACACTGAAGCTTTCTTT; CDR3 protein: CASSPGGGFQNTEAFF
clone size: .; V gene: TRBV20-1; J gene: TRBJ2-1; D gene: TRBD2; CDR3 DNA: TGCAGTCCGAAGGGGGCGGGAGGGTCCTACAATGAGCAGTTCTTC; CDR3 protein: CSPKGAGGSYNEQFF
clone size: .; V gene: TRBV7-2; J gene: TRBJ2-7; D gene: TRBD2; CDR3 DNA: TGTGCCAGCAGCTTGGCTAGCGGGAGTGGAAATGAGCAGTACTTC; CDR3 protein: CASSLASGSGNEQYF
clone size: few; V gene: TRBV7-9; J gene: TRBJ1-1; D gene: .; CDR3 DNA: TGTGCCAGCAGCTCAGTTACCACTGAAGCTTTCTTT; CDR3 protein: CASSSVTTEAFF
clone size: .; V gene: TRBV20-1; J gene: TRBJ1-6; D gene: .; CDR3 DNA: TGCAGTGCTAGTATTGGACGATTTGATTCACTCCTCCACTTT; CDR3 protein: CSASIGRFDSLLHF
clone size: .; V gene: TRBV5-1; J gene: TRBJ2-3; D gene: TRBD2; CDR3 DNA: TGCGCCAGCAGCTTGATAACGGGGGGGCCTGGTACGCAGTATTTT; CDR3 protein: CASSLITGGPGTQYF
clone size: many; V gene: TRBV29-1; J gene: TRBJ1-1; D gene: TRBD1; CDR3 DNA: TGCAGCGTCTCGGGCGGGGACAGAGAACGGAACACTGAAGCTTTCTTT; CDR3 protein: CSVSGGDRERNTEAFF
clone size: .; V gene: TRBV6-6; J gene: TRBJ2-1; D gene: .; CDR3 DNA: TGTGCCAGCAGCCACCCGGAGGGAGGTTACAATGAGCAGTTCTTC; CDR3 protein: CASSHPEGGYNEQFF
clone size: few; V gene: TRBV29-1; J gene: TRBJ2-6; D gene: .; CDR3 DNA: TGCAGCGTTCGGGGTTCCTGGGCCAACGTCCTGACTTTC; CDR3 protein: CSVRGSWANVLTF
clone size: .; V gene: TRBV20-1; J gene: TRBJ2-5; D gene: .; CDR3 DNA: TGCAGTGCCAGAGTAGGGATCCAAGAGACCCAGTACTTC; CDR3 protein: CSARVGIQETQYF
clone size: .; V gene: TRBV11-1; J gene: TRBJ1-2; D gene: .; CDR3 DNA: TGTGCCAGCAGCAGGGCGCAGGGAGGCGGCTACACCTTC; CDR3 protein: CASSRAQGGGYTF
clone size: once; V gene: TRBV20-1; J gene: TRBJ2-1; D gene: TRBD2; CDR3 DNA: TGCAGTGCTCCTAGCGGGAGGGAAGGCAATGAGCAGTTCTTC; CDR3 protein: CSAPSGREGNEQFF
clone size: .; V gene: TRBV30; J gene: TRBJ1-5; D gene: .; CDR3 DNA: TGTGCCTGGAGTGTACAATGGGGAAATCAGCCCCAGCATTTT; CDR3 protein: CAWSVQWGNQPQHF
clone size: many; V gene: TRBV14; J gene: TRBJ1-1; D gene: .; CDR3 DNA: TGTGCCAGCAGCCAAGAGACTAGGAACACTGAAGCTTTCTTT; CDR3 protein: CASSQETRNTEAFF
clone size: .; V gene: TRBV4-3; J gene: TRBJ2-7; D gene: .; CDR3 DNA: TGCGCCAGCAGCCCCTCTTACTGGGGCTACGAGCAGTACTTC; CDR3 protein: CASSPSYWGYEQYF
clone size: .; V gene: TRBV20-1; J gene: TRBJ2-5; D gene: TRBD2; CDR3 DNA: TGCAGTGCTAGAGAGGAGCGGGGGAAGACCCAGTACTTC; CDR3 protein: CSAREERGKTQYF
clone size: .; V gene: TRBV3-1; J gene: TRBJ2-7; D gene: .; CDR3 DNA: TGTGCCAGCAGCCTTGGACAGATATTTCCCTACGAGCAGTACTTC; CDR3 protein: CASSLGQIFPYEQYF